This TCR beta chain was captured by sequencing in a study of T-cell reconstitution after alpha-beta-depleted transplantation in children. Study-wide points: Reports say that about two months after transplant, the alpha-beta T cells came out of several hundred graft clones that had expanded.

With respect to this clonotype: Its antigen is unidentified.

This sample's TCRbeta library carried unique molecular identifier barcodes. TCRdb re-derived calls from the PCR reads in MiXCR, one entry per CDR3 protein. The sample lists 750,000 to 950,000 distinct CDR3 sequences, 15% to 20% seen once, with roughly 5% in the top ten. The CDR3 sequence is 17 residues long. Looked up from germline, CDR1 is LNHDA and CDR2 is SQIVND (reference sequence). V was clipped by 0 bases and J by 5 bases; unmatched bases: 8. The chain has TRBV19 and TRBJ2-7; TRBD2 agrees at 12 bases. The source is a male patient younger than 18 who had a stem cell transplant for acute lymphoblastic leukemia, so the T cells may come from the graft donor. This sample comprised PBMCs, mostly from graft donor cells, obtained 360 days after TCRalphabeta/CD19-depleted stem cell transplant. CDR3 coding DNA: TGTGCCAGTAGTATAGATCTTCTAGCGGGAGGGCCTCACGAGCAGTACTTC. Translation gives CASSIDLLAGGPHEQYF.